This entry is about one T cell receptor beta chain. Only one count was recorded for this clonotype. Its target antigen remains unknown. Base qualities are not recorded, but no much larger clone differs from it by a single base. One read represents weak support. These data are taken from a study of vaccination and CD4 T cells after COVID-19 (dated by TCRdb to between 2022 and 2023). Regarding the study in general: Convalescent patients had a positive SARS-CoV-2 result on nasal swab PCR, and of these patients, several had mild disease and one had severe disease. Control cultures received a CEFX viral epitope pool as the positive control, an HIV-1 Nef peptide pool as the negative control, or no peptide. In the convalescent cohort there were six males and four females, among whom were two Hispanic individuals, seven Caucasians, two Asians and one multiracial person. Participants got two doses of the Pfizer-BioNTech BNT162b2 vaccine (n=8) or two doses of the Moderna mRNA-1273 vaccine (n=2). Post-vaccine blood samples were taken a median of approximately 70 days after the second vaccine dose, with a range of about 12 to 250 days. The cultures were stimulated with overlapping spike peptide pools from SARS-CoV-2 and from the common cold coronaviruses HCoV-NL63, HCoV-OC43 and HCoV-229E. Post-COVID blood samples from convalescent patients were collected a median of 101 days after diagnosis, with a range of roughly 30 to 170 days. In some eleven COVID-19 convalescent patients and a few infection-naive healthy vaccine recipients, researchers compared the spike-specific CD4+ TCR repertoire from before mRNA vaccination with the repertoire from after. What the authors observed across the whole study: In convalescent patients, nearly all vaccine-specific clones (304 of 307) were found to be mono-reactive for SARS-CoV-2 spike rather than cross-reactive with common cold coronaviruses. The median count of SARS-CoV-2-reactive clonotypes went up from some 23 after infection to 30 to 40 after vaccination, although the change was not significant. The number of convalescent patients in the study was relatively small, and the study did not examine early timepoints following natural infection. In convalescent patients, a median 86.3% of post-vaccine SARS-CoV-2-reactive clones were detected only after vaccination, and vaccine-specific priming was suggested by this finding.

Libraries were built with PCR. At the Johns Hopkins FTIC core, DNA from the cultured CD4+ T cells underwent TCR sequencing with the Oncomine TCR Beta short-read assay. Genomic DNA was extracted from the cultured CD4+ T cells with the QIAamp micro DNA kit. Oncomine TCR Beta libraries from cultured CD4+ T cells were pooled using unique dual indexes and sequenced on an Illumina iSeq 100. Per the source publication's procedure: Non-productive sequences were removed, and CDR3s that did not start with C, did not end with F or W, or were shorter than 7 amino acids were discarded. Antigen-specific clonotypes were identified with the MANAFEST web application by comparing peptide-stimulated wells with reference and other culture wells. An FDR below 0.05, an odds ratio above 5, and a productive frequency above 0.1% in at least two of three replicate wells were required for clones to be considered positive. A clonotype was classed as cross-reactive if the clonotype showed significant expansion both in SARS-CoV-2 spike wells and in at least one common cold coronavirus spike condition. CDR3 homology was assessed with Levenshtein distances (stringdist) and unrooted phylogenetic trees (ape) in R version 3.6.1. The public reads were reanalyzed by TCRdb: fastp trimming at Q25, MiXCR alignment, in-frame beta chains only. Identical CDR3 protein sequences are pooled into one entry, listed with their most common genes and DNA. The authors' filters were not applied to this entry. This sample is represented by over 10,000 distinct CDR3 sequences; about 40% of them were singletons. More than 10% of the sample goes to the ten largest clones.

Reading the label with the study, this specimen's treatment or condition is: roughly 10-day PBMC culture with coronavirus spike peptide pools or control peptides (ViraFEST assay). The study used the ViraFEST assay, which expanded antigen-specific T cells with peptide pools and then identified expanded clonotypes by TCR sequencing. The convalescent patients' positive SARS-CoV-2 PCR tests fell between March and December 2020, which was before the Alpha, Beta and Delta variants emerged in the United States. Under 2.5 million PBMCs per well were cultured in IMDM with roughly 4.8% human AB serum and approximately 10 IU/ml IL-2, plus 10 ug/ml peptide pools. On days 3 and 7, half of the culture medium was replaced with fresh IL-2-containing medium. Once the cells had been in culture for around ten days, the EasySep CD4+ T cell isolation kit was used to isolate CD4+ T cells by negative selection. PBMCs were separated from whole blood using Ficoll-Paque Plus gradient centrifugation and then either used fresh or cryopreserved at -140C. Triplicate wells were generally used for each culture condition.

V sheds 4 bases and J sheds 1 base, leaving 13 bases between their ends. The CDR3 contains 15 residues, cysteine and phenylalanine counted. Kept here is only the CDR3 DNA, which spans 45 bases and is read in frame from base 1. CDR1 and CDR2 were assigned from the germline V gene as SGHTA and FQGNSA. This receptor was taken from a human donor who had recovered from COVID-19. Sample: CD4+ T cells from blood, cultured in vitro. The receptor chain draws on TRBV7-2 and TRBJ1-1, with TRBD1 as a weak D call on 5 bases. The CDR3 region: CASSWGPRANTEAFF. The sequenced DNA: TGTGCCAGCAGCTGGGGCCCCCGAGCGAACACTGAAGCTTTCTTT.